This TCR beta chain was recovered during a study of beta chain features in type 1 diabetes. Whole-study results and caveats: Resolution of whether HLA type affects TCRB rearrangement was not achieved here. More deletions and fewer insertions at VDJ junctions were found in patients with type 1 diabetes.

Researchers reported sorting CD4+ naive, central memory, regulatory and stem cell-like memory cells via CD45RO/CCR7/CD25/CD127/CD95/CD27. Expressed TCRB transcripts were sequenced after all isolated RNA was converted to cDNA. Clones were read by immunoSEQ multiplex PCR, and TCRdb kept only the in-frame ones, dropping some. The data show around 340,000 clones, around a fifth seen once. On this clone: No antigen is known for it.

Per germline, CDR1 SGHTA and CDR2 FQGTGA. The CDR3 has 15 residues. The V segment lost 0 bases and the J segment 6 bases; nucleotides outside the gene matches: 4. V and J are TRBV7-3 and TRBJ2-1; TRBD1 matches 8 bases. Specimen: naive CD4+ T cells from blood. The receptor comes from a woman younger than 30 in good health. The CDR3 region has the DNA TGTGCCAGCAGCTTAACCCGGGACAGGTCCAATGAGCAGTTCTTC. Translated: CASSLTRDRSNEQFF.